These T cell receptor beta chains were read from a single sample in a study of cytomegalovirus exposure and HLA in healthy donors. Profiling relied on immunoSEQ multiplex PCR, and the TCRdb table lists in-frame clones only, not all of them. The table has 110,000 to 150,000 clones, approximately 78% seen once; the top ten hold over 2%. The sequenced sample consisted of PBMCs. Receptor source: a woman aged 18-29 years in good health and CMV-seropositive. Each CDR3 is given with its conserved first and last residue. Each record gives: J gene, V gene, CDR3 protein.

>TRBJ2-7|TRBV10-3
CAISVYGASYEQYF
>TRBJ2-5|TRBV2
CASISWHQETQYF
>TRBJ1-1|TRBV6-6
CASTTAGTGRDTEAFF
>TRBJ2-5|TRBV29-1
CSVALAGPQETQYF
>TRBJ2-7|TRBV30
CAWSTRLGGNEQYF
>TRBJ1-1|TRBV19
CASSISQGVGNTEAFF
>TRBJ1-1|TRBV7-8
CASSWGADTMNTEAFF
>TRBJ1-4|TRBV19
CASSIGVTNEKLFF
>TRBJ1-1|TRBV9
CASSVGAMNTEAFF
>TRBJ1-2|TRBV28
CASSFGGDSYGYTF
>TRBJ1-1|TRBV14
CASSQYGIYTEAFF
>TRBJ1-1|TRBV5-6
CASSFSGWGEDEAFF
>TRBJ1-1|TRBV19
CASSIIGPDRGLIKAFF
>TRBJ2-7|TRBV5-1
CASSRSGSGANSYEQYF
>TRBJ1-5|TRBV2
CASSEGQGANQPQHF
>TRBJ2-7|TRBV4-1
CASSQGVYSYEQYF
>TRBJ2-5|TRBV30
CAGDLGQGAWETQYF
>TRBJ1-1|TRBV6-1
CASSEEGGLWAFF
>TRBJ1-1|TRBV6-5
CAIAEGQGGTEAFF
>TRBJ2-7|TRBV7-2
CASSFHRSQGQYF
>TRBJ2-1|TRBV5-1
CASSILAGGSIEQFF
>TRBJ2-7|TRBV2
CASSARTGRGQYF
>TRBJ2-5|TRBV9
CASSVTPQAQETQYF
>TRBJ2-7|TRBV19
CASSRTTGSGTYEQYF
>TRBJ2-1|TRBV5-1
CASSVPTSGGYNEQFF
>TRBJ2-3|TRBV5-4
CASRNLVGVDTQYF
>TRBJ1-2|TRBV4-3
CASSQDRGNGYTF
>TRBJ1-1|TRBV4-1
CASSQAGGMITEAFF
>TRBJ1-2|TRBV29-1
CSVSTGTDYGYTF
>TRBJ2-7|TRBV25-1
CASSDKGTGQTAVYEQYF
>TRBJ2-1|TRBV1
CTSSQVKRWSSYNEQFF
>TRBJ2-2|TRBV6-6
CASSSVLATGELFF
>TRBJ2-4|TRBV5-4
CASSVDSGAKNIQYF
>TRBJ1-1|TRBV7-9
CASSRGQLNTEAFF
>TRBJ1-5|TRBV7-4
CASSLVCSGRNQPQHF
>TRBJ2-2|TRBV19
CASSLARTSNTGELFF
>TRBJ2-1|TRBV6-6
CAAAGGGGDNEQFF
>TRBJ1-5|TRBV28
CASSLAGGINQPQHF
>TRBJ2-7|TRBV6-1
CASSTGDRDYEQYF
>TRBJ1-1|TRBV5-1
CASSLPQGQANTEAFF
>TRBJ2-2|TRBV19
CASRKRTGNTGELFF
>TRBJ2-2|TRBV5-1
CASSLGSGMNTGELFF
>TRBJ1-6|TRBV10-2
CASSESIWGGTSPLHF
>TRBJ2-1|TRBV10-3
CAISESEAGGHNEQFF
>TRBJ1-4|TRBV28
CASNPAGTRNEKLFF
>TRBJ1-5|TRBV28
CASSLNLPRDRLNQPQHF
>TRBJ2-1|TRBV7-2
CASSPGLSYNEQFF
>TRBJ2-1|TRBV6-4
CASSGTGTNEQFF
>TRBJ1-3|TRBV5-5
CASSFGGQGSGNTIYF
>TRBJ1-1|TRBV19
CASSIIFGAGNRGTEAFF
>TRBJ2-7|TRBV5-6
CASSFLGGAGEQYF
>TRBJ1-1|TRBV7-9
CASSLAILRERQLNTEAFF